The rows below give T cell receptor beta chains drawn from one sample of a study of T cell responses to AZD1222 COVID-19 vaccine. Clones were sequenced by immunoSEQ multiplex PCR, and TCRdb holds only the in-frame ones, with some missing. The data contain about 150,000 clones, 85% to 95% of them singletons. The sequencing here drew on peripheral blood, taken on day 0 of AZD1222 vaccination. The receptors were gathered from an adult in good health. Each CDR3 is given with its conserved first and last residue. D genes are given only for firm matches. Clone sizes are given selectively: once, few, many, or a class where the clone is expanded.

V gene	D gene	J gene	clone size	CDR3 protein	CDR3 DNA
TRBV7-9	NA	TRBJ1-1	NA	CASSFSGTRNTEAFF	TGTGCCAGCAGCTTCTCCGGGACAAGGAACACTGAAGCTTTCTTT
TRBV5-1	NA	TRBJ1-1	few	CASSLEGNTEAFF	TGCGCCAGCAGCTTGGAGGGGAACACTGAAGCTTTCTTT
TRBV4-1	NA	TRBJ2-3	NA	CASSQEPGWADTQYF	TGCGCCAGCAGCCAAGAACCGGGGTGGGCAGATACGCAGTATTTT
TRBV30	TRBD1	TRBJ1-2	NA	CAWSNPWTGDMNGYTF	TGTGCCTGGAGTAACCCCTGGACAGGGGATATGAATGGCTACACCTTC
TRBV24-1	NA	TRBJ1-2	once	CATSGGSNYGYTF	TGTGCCACCAGTGGCGGAAGTAACTATGGCTACACCTTC
TRBV6-5	NA	TRBJ1-1	NA	CASSTPLSVTEAFF	TGTGCCAGCAGTACCCCTCTGTCGGTCACTGAAGCTTTCTTT
TRBV7-9	NA	TRBJ1-5	NA	CASSDTLLSPQHF	TGTGCCAGCAGCGACACCCTGCTTTCGCCCCAGCATTTT
TRBV2	TRBD1	TRBJ1-5	NA	CASSWGQGGVQPQHF	TGTGCCAGCAGTTGGGGACAGGGGGGCGTTCAGCCCCAGCATTTT
TRBV19	NA	TRBJ1-5	NA	CASRRDVNTRNQPQHF	TGTGCCAGTCGCCGGGACGTCAATACTCGCAATCAGCCCCAGCATTTT
TRBV27	TRBD1	TRBJ1-2	NA	CASSRLTPVTGTNYGYTF	TGTGCCAGCAGTCGCCTCACCCCCGTGACAGGGACGAACTATGGCTACACCTTC
TRBV19	TRBD1	TRBJ2-3	NA	CASRTWTGRSDTQYF	TGTGCCAGTAGGACCTGGACAGGGAGGTCAGATACGCAGTATTTT
TRBV19	TRBD2	TRBJ2-1	NA	CASSKTSGTNNEQFF	TGTGCCAGTAGTAAAACTAGCGGGACCAACAATGAGCAGTTCTTC
TRBV28	NA	TRBJ1-2	once	CASSLASYGYTF	TGTGCCAGCAGTTTAGCGTCATATGGCTACACCTTC
TRBV10-3	NA	TRBJ1-2	NA	CAISAVYGYTF	TGTGCCATCAGTGCGGTCTATGGCTACACCTTC
TRBV2	NA	TRBJ1-5	NA	CASSERGGNQPQHF	TGTGCCAGCAGTGAAAGGGGTGGCAATCAGCCCCAGCATTTT
TRBV6-4	NA	TRBJ2-1	NA	CASSEKAAGTYNEQFF	TGTGCCAGCAGTGAAAAAGCGGCGGGCACTTACAATGAGCAGTTCTTC
TRBV2	TRBD1	TRBJ1-4	NA	CASSADRGANGEKLFF	TGTGCCAGCAGTGCGGACAGGGGAGCCAATGGTGAAAAACTGTTTTTT
TRBV6-2/TRBV6-3	NA	TRBJ1-1	once	CASSWTVNTEAFF	TGTGCCAGCAGTTGGACAGTGAACACTGAAGCTTTCTTT
TRBV4-1	NA	TRBJ1-5	once	CASSPSGWAGNQPQHF	TGCGCCAGCAGCCCCTCGGGGTGGGCAGGCAATCAGCCCCAGCATTTT
TRBV19	NA	TRBJ2-1	NA	CASSLTGVNDSYYNEQFF	TGTGCCAGTAGTCTGACGGGGGTGAACGACTCGTACTACAATGAGCAGTTCTTC
TRBV5-5	NA	TRBJ1-4	NA	CASSLYGEKLFF	TGTGCCAGCAGCTTGTACGGAGAAAAACTGTTTTTT
TRBV14	NA	TRBJ2-1	NA	CASSQDRAGGQFF	TGTGCCAGCAGCCAAGATAGGGCTGGGGGGCAGTTCTTC
TRBV19	TRBD1	TRBJ1-5	NA	CASSMPRQGVGQPQHF	TGTGCCAGTAGTATGCCTAGACAGGGGGTAGGGCAGCCCCAGCATTTT
TRBV19	NA	TRBJ1-1	few	CASIPGHSLNTEAFF	TGTGCCAGCATTCCGGGACACAGCCTGAACACTGAAGCTTTCTTT
TRBV12-3/TRBV12-4	NA	TRBJ1-3	NA	CASSFYGNTIYF	TGTGCCAGCAGTTTTTATGGAAACACCATATATTTT
TRBV15	NA	TRBJ1-1	NA	CATSRGGQENTEAFF	TGTGCCACCAGCAGAGGGGGGCAGGAGAACACTGAAGCTTTCTTT
TRBV30	TRBD2	TRBJ2-4	NA	CAWSLGLAVNIQYF	TGTGCCTGGAGTCTGGGACTAGCGGTAAACATTCAGTACTTC
TRBV19	TRBD1	TRBJ1-2	NA	CASSGITGGTNYGYTF	TGTGCCAGTAGTGGAATCACAGGGGGTACTAACTATGGCTACACCTTC